The 5 T cell receptor beta chains below come from one sample, sequenced in a study of cytomegalovirus exposure and HLA in healthy donors. Repertoires were generated with immunoSEQ multiplex PCR, while TCRdb's copy carries only in-frame clones and drops some. The sample contains some 130,000 clones, 80% to 90% of which appear only once. Sequenced input: PBMCs. These receptor sequences come from a woman in her late teens or twenties in good health and CMV-seronegative.

The chain has TRBV2 and TRBJ1-5; 8 nucleotides agree with TRBD1. The CDR3 sequence is 15 residues long. V dropped 1 base and J dropped 4; count of bases not matched to a gene: 3. CDR1 is SNHLY and CDR2 is FYNNEI in the germline V gene. This chain's CDR3 is CASSEDRGKNQPQHF. The CDR3 DNA sequence: TGTGCCAGCAGTGAAGACAGGGGGAAGAATCAGCCCCAGCATTTT.

The CDR3 region is CASRNRGFPDTQYF. The CDR3 DNA sequence: TGTGCCAGCAGAAACAGGGGTTTCCCCGATACGCAGTATTTT. The V and J genes are TRBV27 and TRBJ2-3; TRBD1 matches at 7 bases. Trimming cost V 6 bases and J 6 bases; bases outside gene matches: 9. Germline V lookup: CDR1 MNHEY, CDR2 SMNVEV (reference sequence). CDR3 size: 14 residues.

This chain uses TRBV11-2 with TRBJ2-7, with 7 bases fitting TRBD1. The CDR3 sequence is 16 residues long. J was trimmed by 1 base and V by 4 bases; bases with no gene match: 10. Germline loops: CDR1 SGHAT, CDR2 FQNNGV. The CDR3 spells CASSSYGGRGSYEQYF. The CDR3 region has the DNA TGTGCCAGCAGCTCCTATGGGGGCAGGGGGTCCTACGAGCAGTACTTC.

This chain connects TRBV11-2 to TRBJ1-1; 8 nucleotides line up with TRBD1. Germline V CDR1 and CDR2: SGHAT, FQNNGV. Trimming took 6 bases from V and 5 from J; bases not matched to a gene: 2. This CDR3 is built from 12 residues. The CDR3 region is CASRTGGTEAFF. The CDR3 nucleotides are TGTGCCAGCAGAACAGGGGGTACTGAAGCTTTCTTT. Drawing the rest from reference TRBV11-2 and TRBJ1-1, the complete variable domain is EAGVAQSPRYKIIEKRQSVAFWCNPISGHATLYWYQQILGQGPKLLIQFQNNGVVDDSQLPKDRFSAERLKGVDSTLKIQPAKLEDSAVYLCASRTGGTEAFFGQGTRLTVV.

This rearrangement joins TRBV5-1 to TRBJ1-5; 7 bases map to TRBD1. This CDR3 has 14 amino acids. Losses at the gene ends were 4 bases for V and 2 bases for J; bases not matched to a gene: 3. The V gene's germline CDR1 is SGHRS and CDR2 YFSETQ. CDR3 coding DNA: TGCGCCAGCAGCCAGGGGACAGGCAATCAGCCCCAGCATTTT. Translated, it gives CASSQGTGNQPQHF.